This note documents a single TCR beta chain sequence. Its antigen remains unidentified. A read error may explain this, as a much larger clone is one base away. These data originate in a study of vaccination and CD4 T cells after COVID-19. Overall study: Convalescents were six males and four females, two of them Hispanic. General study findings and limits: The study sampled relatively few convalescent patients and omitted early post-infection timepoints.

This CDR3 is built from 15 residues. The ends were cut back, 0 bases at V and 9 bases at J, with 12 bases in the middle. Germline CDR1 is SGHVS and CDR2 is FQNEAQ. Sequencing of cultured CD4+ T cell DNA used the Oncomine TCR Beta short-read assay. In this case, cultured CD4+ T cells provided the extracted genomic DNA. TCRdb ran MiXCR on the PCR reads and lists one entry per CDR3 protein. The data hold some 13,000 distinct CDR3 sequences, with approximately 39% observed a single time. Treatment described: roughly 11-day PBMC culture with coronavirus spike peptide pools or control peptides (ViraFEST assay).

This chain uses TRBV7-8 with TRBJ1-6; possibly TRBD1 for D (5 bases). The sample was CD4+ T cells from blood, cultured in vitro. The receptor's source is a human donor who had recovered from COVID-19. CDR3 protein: CASSLARAGSSPLHF. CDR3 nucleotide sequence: TGTGCCAGCAGCTTAGCCAGGGCTGGGAGTTCACCCCTCCACTTT.